What follows is one T cell receptor (beta chain) and its context. This record belongs to a study of control samples from healthy donors and cancer patients. Germline V lookup: CDR1 LNHNV, CDR2 YYDKDF (reference sequence). Trimming cost V 1 base and J 4 bases, with 13 bases left between them. The CDR3 covers 16 residues. Libraries were prepared by immunoSEQ multiplex PCR; TCRdb keeps only in-frame clonotypes and omits some of them. The sample lists 150,000 to 200,000 clones; over 85% were seen once. The sample comprised blood. The sequence derives from a man aged 25-40 years in good health. The chain carries TRBV15 and TRBJ1-4, with a possible D match to TRBD1 (5 bases). CDR3 nucleotide sequence: TGTGCCACCAGCAGAGCCCCCGGGACGGATAATGAAAAACTGTTTTTT. As protein: CATSRAPGTDNEKLFF.